The clone carrying this TCR beta chain appeared a few times. No antigen is known for it. V was pared by 5 bases and J by 2 bases, with 4 bases of the junction left unmatched. Germline values: CDR1 MNHEY, CDR2 SMNVEV (reference sequence). This CDR3 has 15 residues. This sample's time point: pre-sensitization, week 0. Treatment reported: therapeutic diphenylcyclopropenone sensitization with weekly scalp DPC. Alopecia patients, 18 to 70 years old and DPC-suitable, served as donors. This record belongs to a study of human T cells and chemical hapten exposure. TCRdb processed the RACE reads anew with MiXCR; each CDR3 protein has one entry. The data hold 300,000 to 450,000 distinct CDR3 sequences, with roughly 5.3% observed a single time. Study results and limitations: TCRs exceeding 1 in 1000 frequency stayed unchanged with DPC sensitization.

The source material was whole blood, sampled in connection with sensitization to the hapten diphenylcyclopropenone (DPC). V is TRBV27 and J is TRBJ1-5, with 9 bases that match TRBD1. The TCR sequence derives from a woman aged 45-65 years with alopecia areata. Some clones in this sample may be carry-over from other donors' samples. CDR3 bases: TGTGCCAGCAGTGACAGGGGGAGCCGCAATCAGCCCCAGCATTTT. It specifies CASSDRGSRNQPQHF.